These 32 T cell receptor beta chains were all obtained from the same sample, sequenced in a study of beta chain features in type 1 diabetes. Investigators reverse transcribed all isolated RNA, so they sequenced expressed TCRB transcripts. Libraries were prepared by immunoSEQ multiplex PCR; TCRdb keeps only in-frame clonotypes and omits some of them. The sample consists of some 180,000 clones, about an eighth of them appearing once. The sequencing input was central memory CD4+ T cells from blood. Every receptor here comes from a woman in her late teens or twenties in good health.

The V and J genes are TRBV28 and TRBJ1-4, with TRBD1 as a possible D gene (5 bases). Deletions cut 4 bases from V and 7 bases from J, with 10 bases between. Germline loops: CDR1 MDHEN, CDR2 SYDVKM. CDR3 length: 13 residues. The CDR3 protein is CASSSWGREKLFF. The CDR3 coding sequence is TGTGCCAGCAGTTCCTGGGGCCGTGAAAAACTGTTTTTT.

The V call is TRBV7-2, the J call TRBJ2-7, with TRBD2 matching 13 bases. CDR3 size: 19 residues. The germline V gene encodes CDR1 SGHTA and CDR2 FQGNSA. J gave up 1 base and V 4 bases, and 13 bases lay outside the gene matches. CDR3 sequence reads: CASSSPESRTSGSSYEQYF. Written as DNA, the CDR3 is TGTGCCAGCAGCTCCCCAGAGTCTAGGACTAGCGGGAGTTCCTACGAGCAGTACTTC.

This clone was recorded a few times. The rearrangement uses TRBV30 and TRBJ2-3, with a weak D call TRBD1 (6 bases). Trimming cost V 3 bases and J 5 bases, with 18 bases left between them. Germline CDR1 reads GTSNPN; CDR2 reads SVGIG (reference sequence). The CDR3 totals 15 residues. The CDR3 DNA reads TGTGCCTGGAGGGCCCGAACAGGGTTCGTAGATACGCAGTATTTT. Encoded protein: CAWRARTGFVDTQYF.

V and J are TRBV2 and TRBJ2-5, with TRBD1 identical over 9 bases. From germline, CDR1 is SNHLY and CDR2 FYNNEI. This CDR3 spans 14 amino acids. Trimming cost V 2 bases and J 11 bases; bases outside gene matches: 9. As DNA, the CDR3 is TGTGCCAGCAGTGAACGAGACAGGGGGGAAGGGCAGTACTTC. The encoded protein is CASSERDRGEGQYF. Combining the CDR3 with reference TRBV2 and TRBJ2-5 gives the whole variable domain EPEVTQTPSHQVTQMGQEVILRCVPISNHLYFYWYRQILGQKVEFLVSFYNNEISEKSEIFDDQFSVERPDGSNFTLKIRSTKLEDSAMYFCASSERDRGEGQYFGPGTRLLVL.

This clone was seen a few times. The chain uses TRBV25-1 and TRBJ1-2; TRBD1 agrees at 7 bases. The ends lost 6 bases at V and 4 bases at J; junction bases unmatched: 11. The germline V gene has CDR1 MGHDK and CDR2 SYGVNS. This CDR3 is 15 amino acids long. The DNA of the CDR3 is TGTGCCAGCAGGGAAACTAAAGGGGGCGGCTATGGCTACACCTTC. It codes for CASRETKGGGYGYTF.

This clone was seen a few times. V is TRBV2 and J is TRBJ2-1, with TRBD2 as a possible D gene (5 bases). The V and J ends lost 3 bases and 10 bases respectively, with 13 bases between them. CDR3 length: 13 residues. Germline V gives CDR1 SNHLY, CDR2 FYNNEI. Written as DNA, the CDR3 is TGTGCCAGCAGTGAGGAGAGGCTAGCAGAGCAGTTCTTC. Its protein product is CASSEERLAEQFF.

This clone was counted between two and nine times. This chain joins TRBV2 and TRBJ2-4; D possibly corresponds to TRBD2 (5 bases). CDR1 is SNHLY and CDR2 is FYNNEI in the germline V gene. V was cut by 7 bases and J by 0 bases, with 13 bases left in between. The CDR3 length is 15 residues. CDR3: CASTKERRAKNIQYF. The DNA for the CDR3 is TGTGCCAGCACCAAGGAGCGGAGAGCCAAAAACATTCAGTACTTC.

This clone was detected a few times. The rearrangement uses TRBV9 and TRBJ1-4; 8 bases line up with TRBD1. The germline V gene encodes CDR1 SGDLS and CDR2 YYNGEE. With V trimmed by 3 bases and J by 0 bases, 4 bases remained unmatched. The CDR3 runs 16 residues. CDR3 sequence (DNA): TGTGCCAGCAGCGGGGACAGGTTGACAACTAATGAAAAACTGTTTTTT. Its translation: CASSGDRLTTNEKLFF.

In this sample, this clone turned up a few times. The chain links TRBV11-2 to TRBJ2-1; D is possibly TRBD1 (6 bases). Looked up from germline, CDR1 is SGHAT and CDR2 is FQNNGV. There are 11 residues in the CDR3. V lost 6 bases and J lost 10, with 10 bases in between. Written as DNA, the CDR3 is TGTGCCAGCAGATCAGGGGTGGAGCAGTTCTTC. It specifies CASRSGVEQFF. The full variable domain, with the rest looked up from reference TRBV11-2 and TRBJ2-1, is EAGVAQSPRYKIIEKRQSVAFWCNPISGHATLYWYQQILGQGPKLLIQFQNNGVVDDSQLPKDRFSAERLKGVDSTLKIQPAKLEDSAVYLCASRSGVEQFFGPGTRLTVL.

This clone was observed a handful of times. This rearrangement joins TRBV5-1 to TRBJ2-7; a possible D gene is TRBD1 (5 bases). V was cut by 0 bases and J by 3 bases, with 7 bases left in between. This CDR3 is 13 amino acids long. Germline V gene lookup returns CDR1 SGHRS and CDR2 YFSETQ. CDR3 protein: CASSLGQSYEQYF. For the CDR3, the DNA is TGCGCCAGCAGCTTGGGACAGAGCTACGAGCAGTACTTC.

This clone was seen a single time. The chain is built from TRBV18 and TRBJ1-2; the match to TRBD1 covers 7 bases. This CDR3 contains 15 residues. V gave up 2 bases and J gave up 2 bases; unmatched junction bases: 5. From germline, CDR1 is KGHSH and CDR2 LQKENI. The CDR3 region has the DNA TGTGCCAGCTCACCAGGGGACAGATGGAACTATGGCTACACCTTC. Encoded protein: CASSPGDRWNYGYTF.

This rearrangement joins TRBV30 to TRBJ1-1, with 8 bases identical to TRBD1. This CDR3 contains 14 residues. Trimming took 2 bases from V and 4 from J; bases not matched to a gene: 6. Germline V gene data show CDR1 as GTSNPN and CDR2 as SVGIG (reference sequence). CDR3 sequence (DNA): TGTGCCTGGAGTCGGACAGGGCCGTTCACTGAAGCTTTCTTT. It translates to CAWSRTGPFTEAFF.

This clone was found a few times. This sequence joins TRBV18 and TRBJ2-3; 7 bases agree with TRBD2. Germline V CDR1 and CDR2: KGHSH, LQKENI. V trimming: 3 bases; J trimming: 5 bases; junction bases outside the gene matches: 11. This CDR3 spans 16 amino acids. Here the CDR3 reads CASSPPGGAGEDTQYF. The CDR3 nucleotides are TGTGCCAGCTCACCCCCCGGCGGGGCGGGAGAAGATACGCAGTATTTT.

In this sample, this clone turned up a few times. CDR3 residues: CASSLTTGDTEAFF. The CDR3 bases are TGTGCCAGCAGCTTAACTACAGGTGACACTGAAGCTTTCTTT. The chain carries TRBV7-8 and TRBJ1-1; D is possibly TRBD1 (5 bases). This CDR3 comprises 14 residues. Germline V gene lookup returns CDR1 SGHVS and CDR2 FQNEAQ. V was pared by 2 bases and J by 3 bases, with 10 bases between.

The V gene is TRBV20-1, the J gene TRBJ1-2, with D unclear. This CDR3 is 11 amino acids long. CDR1 is DFQATT and CDR2 is SNEGSKA in the germline V gene (reference sequence). V dropped 3 bases and J dropped 8 bases, with 10 bases sitting between them. The CDR3 protein is CSASGGLGYTF. The CDR3 coding sequence is TGCAGTGCTAGCGGAGGGCTGGGCTACACCTTC.

This clone occurred many times. V usage is TRBV4-3 and J usage is TRBJ2-3; D is ambiguous. The germline V and J ends were trimmed by 4 bases and 5 bases, with 10 bases remaining between them. CDR1 and CDR2 from the germline V gene are LGHNA and YSLEER. CDR3 length: 13 amino acids. Here the CDR3 DNA reads TGCGCCAGCAGCCGCGTATATAAAGATACGCAGTATTTT. Amino acid sequence: CASSRVYKDTQYF.

In its sample, this clone was seen a few times. The gene calls are TRBV18 and TRBJ1-1, with 8 positions matching TRBD1. Germline CDR1 is KGHSH and CDR2 is LQKENI. V trimming: 6 bases; J trimming: 3 bases; junction bases outside the gene matches: 6. The CDR3 contains 14 residues. The CDR3 here is CASSHPRGHTEAFF. As DNA, the CDR3 is TGTGCCAGCTCGCATCCCAGGGGGCACACTGAAGCTTTCTTT. Complete variable domain (other parts from reference TRBV18 and TRBJ1-1): NAGVMQNPRHLVRRRGQEARLRCSPMKGHSHVYWYRQLPEEGLKFMVYLQKENIIDESGMPKERFSAEFPKEGPSILRIQQVVRGDSAAYFCASSHPRGHTEAFFGQGTRLTVV.

This clone was picked up a small number of times. This sequence joins TRBV15 and TRBJ2-5; D is possibly TRBD2 (7 bases). Trimming cost V 5 bases and J 6 bases, with 16 bases left between them. The germline V gene has CDR1 LNHNV and CDR2 YYDKDF (reference sequence). The CDR3 runs to 14 residues. Here the CDR3 DNA reads TGTGCCACCAGCCAGGGGAGGGGCGGGAAGACCCAGTACTTC. This gives the protein CATSQGRGGKTQYF.

This clone was seen more than once but under ten times. This chain uses TRBV29-1 with TRBJ2-1; 9 nucleotides match TRBD1. There are 16 residues in the CDR3. The germline CDR1 and CDR2 sequences are SQVTM and ANQGSEA. Germline trimming cut 8 bases from V and 5 bases from J; bases unmatched to any gene: 16. The DNA for the CDR3 is TGCAGCCCCTCGGGTTTCGGGACAGGGTACGACAATGAGCAGTTCTTC. Its protein product is CSPSGFGTGYDNEQFF.

The sample holds a few counts of this clone. The chain uses TRBV28 and TRBJ2-7; maybe TRBD2 (5 bases). CDR3 length equals 13 residues. Looked up from germline, CDR1 is MDHEN and CDR2 is SYDVKM. The V end lost 4 bases, the J end lost 3 bases, and 10 bases lay between the germline ends. In DNA form, the CDR3 reads TGTGCCAGCAGTTCCGGGAACGTCTACGAGCAGTACTTC. Protein sequence: CASSSGNVYEQYF.

This clone was picked up a small number of times. This same CDR3 is encoded by further DNA sequences in the sample. In DNA, the CDR3 is TGTGCCAGCAGCGTAGTCAGCGGGAGCTACAATGAGCAGTTCTTC. Amino acids: CASSVVSGSYNEQFF. The chain uses TRBV9 and TRBJ2-1, with TRBD2 matching 8 bases. V shed 0 bases, J shed 3 bases, and the junction held 2 bases outside the gene matches. There are 15 residues in the CDR3. The germline gives CDR1 SGDLS, CDR2 YYNGEE. The whole variable domain, filled in from reference TRBV9 and TRBJ2-1, reads DSGVTQTPKHLITATGQRVTLRCSPRSGDLSVYWYQQSLDQGLQFLIQYYNGEERAKGNILERFSAQQFPDLHSELNLSSLELGDSALYFCASSVVSGSYNEQFFGPGTRLTVL.

The rearrangement uses TRBV29-1 and TRBJ2-3; D is uncertain. This CDR3 has 13 residues. CDR1 is SQVTM, CDR2 ANQGSEA, per germline. V was clipped by 3 bases and J by 0 bases, with 7 bases between them. CDR3 amino acids: CSVESESTDTQYF. The CDR3 nucleotides are TGCAGCGTTGAGTCCGAGAGCACAGATACGCAGTATTTT.

This clone was counted only a few times. V and J are TRBV29-1 and TRBJ2-7, with TRBD1 identical over 9 bases. The V and J ends lost 5 bases and 5 bases, in that order; junction bases with no gene match: 4. The CDR3 spans 12 residues. Germline lookup yields CDR1 SQVTM and CDR2 ANQGSEA. CDR3 sequence (DNA): TGCAGCGTTCTGGGACAGGGAAACGAGCAGTACTTC. Translating it yields CSVLGQGNEQYF.

The table lists this clone with a few counts. The gene calls are TRBV27 and TRBJ2-6, with D hard to call. CDR1 MNHEY and CDR2 SMNVEV come from the germline V gene (reference sequence). This CDR3 spans 15 amino acids. V shed 5 bases and J shed 0 bases, with 8 bases lying between them. In DNA, the CDR3 is TGTGCCAGCAGTACTCGACTCTCTGGGGCCAACGTCCTGACTTTC. Translation: CASSTRLSGANVLTF.

This rearrangement joins TRBV4-1 to TRBJ2-3; 10 nucleotides agree with TRBD2. The CDR3 has 22 residues. V was pared by 4 bases and J by 0 bases, with 22 bases of the junction left unmatched. Germline V CDR1 and CDR2: MGHRA, YSYEKL. As DNA, the CDR3 is TGCGCCAGCAGCCGGTGGAGGATGAGCGGGAGGGGCCCAGGGCTTAGCACAGATACGCAGTATTTT. It specifies CASSRWRMSGRGPGLSTDTQYF.

The chain carries TRBV14 and TRBJ2-3, with D possibly being TRBD2 (5 bases). Germline V lookup: CDR1 SGHDN, CDR2 FVKESK. This CDR3 contains 14 residues. With 1 base removed from V and 3 bases from J, the gap between germline ends came to 8 bases. The CDR3 loop reads CASSQVGRTDTQYF. The CDR3 region has the DNA TGTGCCAGCAGCCAAGTAGGGAGAACAGATACGCAGTATTTT.

The chain employs TRBV30 and TRBJ1-1; 7 bases fit TRBD1. Losses at the gene ends were 8 bases for V and 1 base for J; bases not matched to a gene: 13. The germline CDR1 and CDR2 sequences are GTSNPN and SVGIG (reference sequence). This CDR3 contains 15 residues. The CDR3 nucleotides are TGTGCCCGCAAACAACAGGGGCACCAGAACACTGAAGCTTTCTTT. This translates into CARKQQGHQNTEAFF.

This clone occurred a few times. The chain uses TRBV7-3 and TRBJ2-3, with D uncertain. Germline CDR1 reads SGHTA; CDR2 reads FQGTGA. The germline V and J ends were trimmed by 1 base and 1 base, with 6 bases remaining between them. This CDR3 has 14 amino acids. The CDR3 sequence is CASSLSLGTDTQYF. CDR3 nucleotides: TGTGCCAGCAGCTTAAGTCTCGGCACAGATACGCAGTATTTT.

This clone was observed a few times. The chain employs TRBV7-8 and TRBJ1-5, with D maybe TRBD1 (6 bases). V dropped 2 bases and J dropped 7 bases, with 9 bases sitting between them. The CDR3 has 13 amino acids. Germline assignment: CDR1 SGHVS and CDR2 FQNEAQ. CDR3 DNA: TGTGCCAGCAGCTTAAAACAGGGACAGCCCCAGCATTTT. This codes for CASSLKQGQPQHF.

This clone was found a few times. The rearrangement links TRBV9 to TRBJ2-1; a weak D match, TRBD1 (6 bases). The CDR3 contains 14 residues. Trimming removed 2 bases at V and 6 bases at J, with 12 bases between. CDR1 SGDLS and CDR2 YYNGEE come from the germline V gene. The CDR3: CASSVWGQRNEQFF. DNA for the CDR3: TGTGCCAGCAGCGTGTGGGGACAACGCAATGAGCAGTTCTTC. Based on the CDR3 plus reference TRBV9 and TRBJ2-1, the full variable domain is DSGVTQTPKHLITATGQRVTLRCSPRSGDLSVYWYQQSLDQGLQFLIQYYNGEERAKGNILERFSAQQFPDLHSELNLSSLELGDSALYFCASSVWGQRNEQFFGPGTRLTVL.

The chain has TRBV30 and TRBJ2-7, with D uncertain. This CDR3 comprises 11 residues. Germline loops: CDR1 GTSNPN, CDR2 SVGIG (reference sequence). The V end lost 7 bases, the J end lost 3 bases, and 10 bases lay between the germline ends. For the CDR3, the DNA is TGTGCCTACCTCCGCGGCTACGAGCAGTACTTC. Protein sequence: CAYLRGYEQYF.

The chain employs TRBV5-4 and TRBJ2-2; no definite D call. Germline loops: CDR1 SGHNT, CDR2 YYREEE (reference sequence). V shed 0 bases and J shed 4 bases, with 10 bases lying between them. The CDR3 is 15 residues long. CDR3 residues: CASSLARPSTGELFF. The DNA for the CDR3 is TGTGCCAGCAGCTTGGCACGCCCTAGCACCGGGGAGCTGTTTTTT.